The next 16 T cell receptor beta chains were all read from a single sample in a study of early T cells in non-severe SARS-CoV-2 infection. TCRdb reanalysed the 5' RACE reads using MiXCR and keeps one entry per CDR3 protein. Of tens of thousands of distinct CDR3 sequences listed, about 11% are singletons. The sequencing sample was made of whole blood. The receptors were gathered from an adult who was a healthcare worker with PCR-confirmed SARS-CoV-2 infection or an uninfected control (not recorded which).

This clonotype has more than one count but fewer than ten. V is TRBV24-1 and J is TRBJ2-2; D remains ambiguous. Between the trimmed V and J ends, which lost 3 bases and 2 bases, there was a span of 9 bases. Per the germline V gene, CDR1 is KGHDR and CDR2 is SFDVKD. This CDR3 contains 15 residues. The CDR3 loop reads CATSDVLVNTGELFF. The DNA of the CDR3 is TGTGCCACCAGTGATGTCCTAGTAAACACCGGGGAGCTGTTTTTT.

This clonotype was observed a handful of times. V gene TRBV11-2 combines with J gene TRBJ2-2; D remains unclear. This CDR3 has 15 residues. Germline CDR1 is SGHAT and CDR2 is FQNNGV. Trimming left V 1 base short and J 5 bases short, with 11 bases between. CDR3 nucleotide sequence: TGTGCCAGCAGCTTAGTCCTGCGAAGGACCGGGGAGCTGTTTTTT. This codes for CASSLVLRRTGELFF.

This clonotype has only a few counts. The chain links TRBV24-1 to TRBJ2-1; 10 nucleotides align to TRBD1. Looked up from germline, CDR1 is KGHDR and CDR2 is SFDVKD. V shed 3 bases, J shed 7 bases, and the junction held 5 bases outside the gene matches. The CDR3 has 15 residues. In nucleotides, the CDR3 is TGTGCCACCAGTGATCCTCGGACAGGGGGAAATGAGCAGTTCTTC. Translated, it gives CATSDPRTGGNEQFF.

This clonotype has just a few counts. The chain uses TRBV4-2 and TRBJ2-7, with 7 bases fitting TRBD2. Germline values: CDR1 LGHNA, CDR2 YNFKEQ. The CDR3 contains 16 residues. The V and J ends lost 0 bases and 0 bases, in that order; junction bases with no gene match: 5. DNA of the CDR3: TGTGCCAGCAGCCAAGAAAGCGGGGAACGCTCCTACGAGCAGTACTTC. Translating gives CASSQESGERSYEQYF.

The table lists this clonotype with a few counts. This rearrangement joins TRBV20-1 to TRBJ2-1; D is perhaps TRBD2 (6 bases). CDR3 length: 13 residues. CDR1 is DFQATT and CDR2 is SNEGSKA in the germline V gene (reference sequence). V lost 3 bases, J lost 5 bases, and 11 bases lay in between. The CDR3 region is CSASGSRHNEQFF. The CDR3, as DNA: TGCAGTGCTAGCGGGAGTAGACACAATGAGCAGTTCTTC.

The CDR3 DNA is TGTGCCAGCAGTGCCGCTAGCGGGGAGAGAGAGACCCAGTACTTC. Translated: CASSAASGERETQYF. The chain links TRBV6-4 to TRBJ2-5; 9 bases are shared with TRBD2. The CDR3 covers 15 residues. Germline V gene lookup returns CDR1 MRHNA and CDR2 SNTAGT. The V segment lost 4 bases and the J segment 4 bases; nucleotides outside the gene matches: 7.

This clonotype was counted at least ten times. The chain is built from TRBV29-1 and TRBJ2-1; 11 bases line up with TRBD2. Per the germline V gene, CDR1 is SQVTM and CDR2 is ANQGSEA. V gave up 2 bases and J gave up 0 bases; unmatched junction bases: 9. The CDR3 runs 18 residues. CDR3 bases: TGCAGCGTTGAATCGCCGGGACTAGCGGATAGCTCCTACAATGAGCAGTTCTTC. This codes for CSVESPGLADSSYNEQFF.

The V call is TRBV7-9, the J call TRBJ2-5; 9 bases align to TRBD1. The CDR3 has 15 residues. The germline CDR1 and CDR2 sequences are SEHNR and FQNEAQ (reference sequence). V shed 5 bases and J 3 bases; nucleotides not matched to a gene: 7. The CDR3 nucleotides read TGTGCCAGCAGCCTCCAGTGGACAGGGGAAGAGACCCAGTACTTC. Translating gives CASSLQWTGEETQYF.

The chain uses TRBV20-1 and TRBJ1-2; D not certain. This CDR3 comprises 14 residues. The germline gives CDR1 DFQATT, CDR2 SNEGSKA (reference sequence). The V and J ends lost 3 bases and 2 bases respectively, with 13 bases between them. The DNA of the CDR3 is TGCAGTGCTAGCTGGGTCGATCTAAACTATGGCTACACCTTC. Translated, it gives CSASWVDLNYGYTF.

This clonotype was detected only a few times. V and J are TRBV29-1 and TRBJ2-7; D ambiguous. The germline V and J ends were trimmed by 2 bases and 4 bases, with 15 bases remaining between them. The CDR3 sequence is 14 residues long. Germline loops: CDR1 SQVTM, CDR2 ANQGSEA. The CDR3 nucleotides are TGCAGCGTTGAACTCCCGGAGTCATTGTACGAGCAGTACTTC. Translated: CSVELPESLYEQYF.

This clonotype was counted a few times. The rearrangement joins TRBV15 to TRBJ2-2; no firm D call. Germline values: CDR1 LNHNV, CDR2 YYDKDF (reference sequence). The length of the CDR3 is 13 residues. V was trimmed by 3 bases and J by 2 bases, leaving 4 bases between them. The CDR3 nucleotides are TGTGCCACCAGCAGGCTTAACACCGGGGAGCTGTTTTTT. Its translation: CATSRLNTGELFF.

This clonotype appeared many times. The junction differs from germline at one of its ends, possibly a read error. V and J are TRBV7-8 and TRBJ2-1, with 8 bases identical to TRBD2. This CDR3 has 17 residues. Germline CDR1 and CDR2: SGHVS and FQNEAQ. The CDR3 reads CASLSGSPVVAYSEQFF. For the CDR3, the DNA is TGTGCCAGCTTGAGCGGGAGCCCGGTCGTCGCTTACAGTGAGCAGTTCTTC.

The chain is built from TRBV27 and TRBJ2-3; D is perhaps TRBD2 (5 bases). Germline V gives CDR1 MNHEY, CDR2 SMNVEV (reference sequence). The V and J ends lost 5 bases and 4 bases respectively, with 10 bases between them. The CDR3 runs 13 residues. The CDR3 DNA follows: TGTGCCAGCAGTCCAGAGGGTGCAGATACGCAGTATTTT. Residues: CASSPEGADTQYF.

This clonotype was recorded many times. The chain is built from TRBV6-4 and TRBJ2-3, with a possible D match to TRBD2 (6 bases). Per the germline V gene, CDR1 is MRHNA and CDR2 is SNTAGT. The length of the CDR3 is 15 residues. Trimming took 0 bases from V and 4 from J, leaving 11 bases between them. CDR3 bases: TGTGCCAGCAGTGACTCGAACGGGGGACCAGATACGCAGTATTTT. This codes for CASSDSNGGPDTQYF.

In this sample, this clonotype turned up many times. V usage is TRBV7-8 and J usage is TRBJ2-3; TRBD2 matches at 10 bases. The junction had 7 bases not matched to a gene; V was cut back by 5 bases and J by 5 bases. Germline V gene data show CDR1 as SGHVS and CDR2 as FQNEAQ. This CDR3 comprises 15 residues. The CDR3 DNA reads as TGTGCCAGCAGCCGAGCGGGAGGGCCGGGAGATACGCAGTATTTT. Translating gives CASSRAGGPGDTQYF.

This clonotype appeared a few times. The rearrangement links TRBV3-2 to TRBJ2-5; TRBD1 reflects the table's D call only, with no check against the DNA. TRBV3-2 represents a pseudogene. The CDR3 runs 16 residues. Here the CDR3 reads CASSQVGDRSGETQYF. The CDR3, as DNA: TGTGCCAGCAGCCAAGTGGGGGACAGGTCGGGAGAGACCCAGTACTTC.